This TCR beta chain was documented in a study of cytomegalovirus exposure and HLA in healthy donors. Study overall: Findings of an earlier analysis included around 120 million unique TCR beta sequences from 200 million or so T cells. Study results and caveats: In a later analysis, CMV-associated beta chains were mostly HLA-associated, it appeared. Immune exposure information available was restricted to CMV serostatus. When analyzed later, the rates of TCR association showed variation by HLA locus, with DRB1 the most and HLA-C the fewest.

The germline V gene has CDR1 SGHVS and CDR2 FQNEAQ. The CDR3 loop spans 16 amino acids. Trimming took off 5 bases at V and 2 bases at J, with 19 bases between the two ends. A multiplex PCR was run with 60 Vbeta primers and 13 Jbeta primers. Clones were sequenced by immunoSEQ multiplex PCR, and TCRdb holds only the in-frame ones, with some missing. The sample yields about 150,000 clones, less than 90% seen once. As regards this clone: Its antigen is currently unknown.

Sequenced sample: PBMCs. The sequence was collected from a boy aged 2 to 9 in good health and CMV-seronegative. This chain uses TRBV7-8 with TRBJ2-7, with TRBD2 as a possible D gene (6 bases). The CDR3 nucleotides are TGTGCCAGCAGCCCGCCCTCGGGACTCTTAACCTACGAGCAGTACTTC. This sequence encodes CASSPPSGLLTYEQYF.